Given below is one T cell receptor (beta chain) in context. Its target is unknown. The V end lost 1 base, the J end lost 5 bases, and 9 bases lay between the germline ends. Germline V gene sequence: CDR1 LNHNV, CDR2 YYDKDF (reference sequence). The CDR3 runs 14 residues. This record comes from a study of T cell responses to AZD1222 COVID-19 vaccine. Study-level findings and limits: Sampling captured repertoires only after the peak T cell response. Among AZD1222 vaccinees, only six were seropositive at baseline.

The protocol was immunoSEQ multiplex PCR, while the TCRdb copy is restricted to in-frame clones and leaves out a portion. This sample yields 140,000 to 150,000 clones, of which under 95% are seen a single time; around 6.9% belongs to the top ten. The TCR originated in an adult who received the MenACWY meningococcal vaccine as a control. The chain uses TRBV15 and TRBJ1-5; weak D call: TRBD1 (5 bases). Sequencing was performed on peripheral blood, taken 28 days after the second dose of the MenACWY control vaccine. The CDR3 is CATSRAGGDQPQHF. The CDR3 DNA follows: TGTGCCACCAGCAGAGCCGGGGGGGATCAGCCCCAGCATTTT. Full variable domain (rest looked up from reference TRBV15 and TRBJ1-5): DAMVIQNPRYQVTQFGKPVTLSCSQTLNHNVMYWYQQKSSQAPKLLFHYYDKDFNNEADTPDNFQSRRPNTSFCFLDIRSPGLGDTAMYLCATSRAGGDQPQHFGDGTRLSIL.